This entry concerns a single T cell receptor (beta chain). The clone's antigen remains unknown. No much larger clonotype is one base removed from it; base qualities were not supplied. This record comes from a study of cytomegalovirus exposure and HLA in healthy donors (dated by TCRdb to about 2017). Concerning the study at large: An earlier analysis of approximately 640 of the donors reported approximately 270 Gb of sequence data and 117 million unique TCR beta sequences from some 180 million T cells. Roughly 290 gigabases of sequencing data and 70 million to 100 million unique TCR sequences made up an early release that covered approximately 650 HLA-typed donors. Of the 300 to 400 genotyped donors, approximately 80% fell in the genetic ancestry cluster associated with self-reported Caucasian donors. The aim of the study was to test whether cataloging public T cell receptors could identify signatures of past pathogen exposure. The study profiled the T cell repertoires of more than 500 subjects by immunosequencing and related them to cytomegalovirus serostatus. Besides the first cohort of hundreds of subjects, a separate validation cohort made up of over a hundred different subjects was used. To predict cytomegalovirus infection status, the study brought together high-throughput TCR immunosequencing, statistical association of individual TCRs with disease status, and machine learning. A later analysis re-examined previously published TCR beta repertoires from just over 650 donors and added high-resolution HLA genotyping to investigate patterns of TCR occurrence. Rather than drawing on any new phenotypic data, the later analysis identified candidate immune exposures from TCR beta sequences and the way those sequences occurred across donors. An earlier analysis of around 580 of the donors used high-throughput TCR beta sequencing to judge whether each TCR beta V gene segment behaved as functional or pseudogenic. Donor age, sex, ethnicity and CMV serostatus were compiled alongside the repertoire data. A later genetic analysis took genome-wide SNP genotypes for about 55% of the roughly 700 donors and used that subset as a discovery cohort. All discovery cohort repertoires had been generated using a single sequencing platform. Both class I and class II loci were covered by HLA typing, at four-digit resolution. Typing coverage differed by locus: A, B, C, DRB1 and DQB1 were typed in roughly 629-630 donors, DQA1 in about 560, DPA1 in roughly 590, and DPB1 in around 440. Roughly 5 DR-DQ haplotypes were handled as single units for association and clustering, since linkage in the cohort was strong. Among about 390 genotyped donors of the cohort, an average of 235,054 unique TCR beta nucleotide sequences were sequenced per donor, around 18% of them non-productive. What the study reported, not specific to this receptor: In an earlier analysis of about 600 of the donors, most TCR beta V segments appeared in productive rearrangements about 87% or about 30% of the time, broadly matching IMGT annotations. Most CMV-associated TCR beta chains appeared to be HLA-restricted in a later analysis, and the HLA associations seemed to be driven largely by CMV exposure. Because some donors lacked HLA typing at each locus, the association tests relied only on the typed subset. The classifier was reported to diagnose cytomegalovirus status with high specificity and sensitivity in both the original and validation cohorts. Across donors, most TCR sequences were observed very rarely, whereas some public TCRs were present in many individuals. This cohort had only TCR beta chains sequenced, and the lack of alpha or paired-chain data limited which features could be detected. Specific HLA alleles were associated with 16,951 TCR beta sequences at a false discovery rate of 0.05 in a later analysis. A later analysis reported that several top co-occurrence clusters appeared linked to parvovirus B19, influenza, CMV and Epstein-Barr virus. The only immune exposure information available for the cohort was CMV serostatus. In vitro tests confirmed that three of the cytomegalovirus-associated TCR beta chains recognize cytomegalovirus antigens. A further reported finding was that TCR beta sequences accurately predicted the HLA-A and HLA-B alleles for most subjects in the first cohort. Correlated functional status among segregating V segments might reflect linkage disequilibrium, but an unknown experimental factor could not be ruled out. According to a later analysis, TCR association rates differed among HLA loci, with DRB1 alleles showing the most associated TCRs and HLA-C alleles showing the fewest. Strong co-occurrence of HLA alleles, especially DR and DQ, made assigning TCR associations to individual alleles difficult. A cluster of highly shared sequence variants was judged likely to be a technical artifact of the sequencing pipeline. A later analysis found that HLA-associated TCR beta chains were more clonally expanded and had lower generation probabilities than equally common non-associated chains. According to a later genetic analysis, donors in an Asian-associated ancestry cluster had fewer N-insertions in productive TCRs than the approximately 650-donor mean. A later genetic analysis associated a missense DCLRE1C variant with V-gene and J-gene trimming of TCR beta chains, and an independent cohort replicated the association. Sequencing depth was assumed to be roughly uniform across donors in the presence/absence analyses, though that assumption may not hold. The study listed approximately 150 TCR beta chains as associated with cytomegalovirus. The authors suggested that the approach could potentially be extended to other disease states and immunological phenotypes. The 87-base-pair reads could not distinguish some IMGT-functional V segments, including TRBV6-2 and TRBV6-3, so those segments were excluded. Because counts were too low, under 20 rarely observed V segments, including chromosome 9 orphons, were left out of the earlier analysis of a few hundred of the donors.

The cohort comprised 670 or so healthy bone marrow donors. All cohort members were sampled while nominally healthy, although unrecorded immune exposures were likely present. The donor was CMV seronegative and belonged to the group of more than 300 seronegative cohort members. A peripheral blood sample was provided by each donor, and peripheral blood mononuclear cells were used for TCR beta sequencing. Genomic DNA extraction from the blood cell samples was performed with the Qiagen DNeasy Blood Extraction Kit. The library was built by means of the immunoSEQ multiplex PCR assay. For the multiplex PCR, a mixture combining 60 forward primers for TCR Vbeta segments and 13 reverse primers for TCR Jbeta segments was used. Amplification of the CDR3 region of rearranged TCR beta genes was performed with a multiplex PCR assay on genomic DNA. The Illumina HiSeq System was used to sequence the amplified TCR beta libraries as 87-base-pair reads. Per the authors' processing: A later analysis counted approximately 76 million unique TCR beta chains across the roughly 700 repertoires, and roughly 9.9 million of these chains were shared by at least two donors. Raw reads were error-corrected and collapsed into unique sequences by a nearest-neighbor algorithm in which closely related sequences were merged to remove PCR and sequencing errors. To assign V, D and J gene segments, CDR3 sequences were aligned to IMGT reference sequences. For a sequence to be retained, a match of at least six nucleotides to both a V gene segment and a J gene segment was required. Rearrangements were classified as productive when the CDR3 lacked stop codons and remained in frame with V and J, and all other rearrangements were classified as non-productive. Following IMGT convention, CDR3 was defined as the stretch from the second conserved V-encoded cysteine up to the conserved J-encoded phenylalanine. The earlier analysis of 587 of the donors excluded sequences that lacked an unambiguous match to a single V gene segment. An earlier analysis of some 610 of the donors called V segments functional above 56.7% productive rearrangements and segregating when the between-donor standard deviation exceeded 5%. A statistical classification framework was built for diagnosing cytomegalovirus status from the catalog of TCR beta chain sequences. In a later analysis, V and J genes were assigned by comparing TCR nucleotide sequences against IMGT/GENE-DB human TR gene sequences. The TCRdist pipeline was used in a later analysis to assign CDR3 sequences and most-parsimonious VDJ recombination scenarios. In a later analysis, each TCR beta chain was defined by its CDR3 amino acid sequence together with its V-gene family, and reads lacking a unique V-gene family were excluded. As a way to deal with suspected cross-contamination and a sequencing artifact, a later analysis dropped 450 to 700 nucleotide sequences that were highly shared and had low generation probability. A later analysis calculated a clonal expansion index for each public chain from normalized within-repertoire ranks of inferred template counts. In a later analysis, generation probabilities were computed with a VDJ recombination model fitted to out-of-frame rearrangements, and the resulting probabilities were checked against IGoR. Hypergeometric tests were used in a later analysis to score TCR-TCR, TCR-HLA and TCR-CMV co-occurrence, with a repertoire-size bias correction applied to the TCR pairs. To estimate false discovery rates, a later analysis permuted the HLA or CMV assignments 20 times. In a later analysis, co-occurring TCRs were grouped using DBSCAN, with TCRdist sequence similarity added in when clustering inside HLA-allele-positive subsets. For co-occurrence clustering, repertoires with fewer than 30,000 or more than 120,000 public chains were excluded, along with roughly 5 repertoires with anomalous nucleotide sharing. The immuneACCESS repertoire file appears here via TCRdb, limited to in-frame rearrangements. These files lack a portion of the clones; in checked studies, under half of the deficit traces to unresolved V genes, and the cause of the others is not known. V and J calls plus clone size are reproduced from that table; the DNA served to infer D and trimming. This sample holds roughly 180,000 clones; around 75% were observed only once. The ten largest account for approximately 2.6% of the sample.

The CDR3 measures 15 amino acids from cysteine to phenylalanine. The retained sequence is limited to the CDR3, 45 bases, with the frame set at the first base. V was cut back by 6 bases and J by 1 base, leaving a gap of 12 bases between them. From the germline V gene, CDR1 is ENHRY and CDR2 is SYGVKD. Sequenced: PBMCs. The source is a female donor in good health and CMV-seronegative. Rearrangement joined TRBV10-3 to TRBJ2-2, with no confidently assigned D gene. This receptor has the CDR3 CAIRVNPRNTGELFF. The DNA is TGTGCCATCAGGGTGAACCCGCGGAACACCGGGGAGCTGTTTTTT.